Presented here are 5 T cell receptor beta chains from one specimen sequenced in a study of blood T cell repertoires in COVID-19 (dated by TCRdb to about 2020). Libraries were made using the immunoSEQ multiplex PCR assay. The immuneACCESS repertoire file appears here via TCRdb, limited to in-frame rearrangements. These files lack a portion of the clones; in checked studies, under half of the deficit traces to unresolved V genes, and the cause of the others is not known. This sample is represented by more than 90,000 clones; approximately 82% of them were singletons. Together, the top ten hold 4.1% of the sample. Specimen: peripheral blood. Receptor source: a man between 60 and 70 years old with acute or convalescent COVID-19.

The chain recombines TRBV19 with TRBJ1-6; D gene ambiguous. Germline V gives CDR1 LNHDA, CDR2 SQIVND (reference sequence). This CDR3 has 13 residues. Between the trimmed V and J ends, which lost 11 bases and 0 bases, there was a span of 8 bases. The CDR3 sequence is CAVQSSYNSPLHF. The DNA of the CDR3 is TGTGCCGTACAAAGCTCCTATAATTCACCCCTCCACTTT.

In this sample, this clone turned up a few times. CDR3 sequence reads: CASSSPTSGRAGEQFF. The CDR3 bases are TGTGCCAGCAGCTCCCCGACTAGCGGGAGGGCCGGGGAGCAGTTCTTC. The chain is built from TRBV5-4 and TRBJ2-1, with 14 nucleotides matching TRBD2. The CDR3 length is 16 residues. The V and J ends lost 3 bases and 10 bases, in that order; junction bases with no gene match: 9. Germline-derived CDR1 and CDR2 are SGHNT and YYREEE (reference sequence). The complete variable domain, with remaining parts taken from reference TRBV5-4 and TRBJ2-1, reads ETGVTQSPTHLIKTRGQQVTLRCSSQSGHNTVSWYQQALGQGPQFIFQYYREEENGRGNFPPRFSGLQFPNYSSELNVNALELDDSALYLCASSSPTSGRAGEQFFGPGTRLTVL.

This chain links TRBV10-1 with TRBJ2-5, with TRBD1 matching 8 bases. Germline CDR1 and CDR2: WNHNN and SYGVQD (reference sequence). The CDR3 has 15 residues. Germline trimming cut 2 bases from V and 2 bases from J; bases unmatched to any gene: 4. The CDR3, as DNA: TGCGCCAGCAGTGAGGGTGGGACAGGTCAAGAGACCCAGTACTTC. Its translation: CASSEGGTGQETQYF.

DNA of the CDR3: TGTGCCAGCAGTTTAAGGTACCGGGACACTCATCCCTATGGCTACACCTTC. Amino acid sequence: CASSLRYRDTHPYGYTF. The rearrangement links TRBV27 to TRBJ1-2, with D maybe TRBD1 (6 bases). The germline V and J ends were trimmed by 2 bases and 4 bases, with 20 bases remaining between them. CDR1 is MNHEY and CDR2 is SMNVEV in the germline V gene (reference sequence). The CDR3 has 17 residues.

This chain links TRBV12-3 or TRBV12-4 with TRBJ2-5, with unresolved D. The ends were cut back, 3 bases at V and 1 base at J, with 6 bases in the middle. The CDR3 spans 13 residues. This chain's CDR3 is CASSLVAQETQYF. In nucleotides, the CDR3 is TGTGCCAGCAGTTTGGTAGCCCAAGAGACCCAGTACTTC.